This T cell receptor beta chain stems from a study of T cell responses to AZD1222 COVID-19 vaccine. Concerning this clone: The antigen is not known.

CDR1 is MNHNS, CDR2 SASEGT, per germline. The CDR3 is 15 amino acids. Trimming removed 1 base at V and 2 bases at J, with 11 bases between. Libraries were prepared by immunoSEQ multiplex PCR; TCRdb keeps only in-frame clonotypes and omits some of them. The sample lists about 150,000 clones, 88% seen once, with over 6% in the top ten. Study results and caveats: Donors were mostly white British, more females; clonal diversity possibly underestimated. Spike as a whole was targeted by vaccine-associated CD4 TCRs, dominant at 160-218 and 743-854. At baseline, seropositivity was found in only a handful of AZD1222 recipients.

This receptor was obtained from an adult who had recovered from COVID-19. The sample consisted of peripheral blood, taken after recovery from COVID-19. The chain uses TRBV6-1 and TRBJ2-5, with no clear D. In DNA form, the CDR3 reads TGTGCCAGCAGTGAAGGGGTCCATACTCAAGAGACCCAGTACTTC. It is translated as CASSEGVHTQETQYF.